Listed here is a single T cell receptor (beta chain). Its target is unknown. This specimen belongs to a study of T-cell memory formation after mild COVID-19. Study observations and caveats: For contracting clones, CD4+ ones sat mainly in CM and EM, CD8+ in EMRA. SARS-CoV-2 specificity of second-wave clones peaking day 37 was unconfirmed. Certain responding clones were present in pre-infection memory, suggesting participation of cross-reactive memory.

MiXCR, run by TCRdb on the 5' RACE reads, gives a single entry per CDR3 protein. The sample has just over 300,000 distinct CDR3 sequences; approximately 19% are singletons. This clonotype was sampled from a man in his late teens or twenties who had mild COVID-19 (a few samples of this study predate the infection). Cell type and time point are not known. What was sequenced was PBMCs or a T cell subset sorted from them (not recorded which).

CDR3 sequence reads: CASDSPYGYTF. CDR3 nucleotide sequence: TGTGCCAGCGACAGTCCATATGGCTACACCTTC. V is TRBV7-9 and J is TRBJ1-2; D may be TRBD1 (5 bases). V was pared by 8 bases and J by 5 bases, with 9 bases between. This CDR3 region has 11 residues. Germline V gene lookup returns CDR1 SEHNR and CDR2 FQNEAQ (reference sequence).